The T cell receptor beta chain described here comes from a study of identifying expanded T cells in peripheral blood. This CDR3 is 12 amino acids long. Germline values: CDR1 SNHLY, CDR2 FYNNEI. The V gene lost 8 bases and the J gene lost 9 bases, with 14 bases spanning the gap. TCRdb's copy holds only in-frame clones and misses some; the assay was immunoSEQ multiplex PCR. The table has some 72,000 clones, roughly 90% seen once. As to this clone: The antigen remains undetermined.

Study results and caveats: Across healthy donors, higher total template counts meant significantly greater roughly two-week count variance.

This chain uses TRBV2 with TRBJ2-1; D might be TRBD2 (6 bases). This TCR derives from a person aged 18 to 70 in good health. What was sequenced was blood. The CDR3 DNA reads TGTGCCAGCGCGCTAGCGTCGGGTGAGCAGTTCTTC. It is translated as CASALASGEQFF.